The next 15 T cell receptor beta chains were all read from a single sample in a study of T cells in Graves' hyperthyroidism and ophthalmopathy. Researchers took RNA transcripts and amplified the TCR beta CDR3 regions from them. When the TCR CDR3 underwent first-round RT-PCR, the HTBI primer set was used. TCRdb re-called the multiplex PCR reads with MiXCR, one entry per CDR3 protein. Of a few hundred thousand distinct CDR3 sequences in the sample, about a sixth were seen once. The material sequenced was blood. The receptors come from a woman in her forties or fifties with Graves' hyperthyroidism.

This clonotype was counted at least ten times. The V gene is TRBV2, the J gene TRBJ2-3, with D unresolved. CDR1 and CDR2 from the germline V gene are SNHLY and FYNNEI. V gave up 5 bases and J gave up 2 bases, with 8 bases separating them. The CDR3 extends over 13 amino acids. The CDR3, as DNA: TGTGCCAGCAGTCCTCCGTTCACAGATACGCAGTATTTT. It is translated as CASSPPFTDTQYF. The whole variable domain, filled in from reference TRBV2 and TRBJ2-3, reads EPEVTQTPSHQVTQMGQEVILRCVPISNHLYFYWYRQILGQKVEFLVSFYNNEISEKSEIFDDQFSVERPDGSNFTLKIRSTKLEDSAMYFCASSPPFTDTQYFGPGTRLTVL.

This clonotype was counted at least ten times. Written as DNA, the CDR3 is TGTGCCAGCAGCCAAGAATTGGGGGTGTACACTGAAGCTTTCTTT. Translating gives CASSQELGVYTEAFF. The chain couples TRBV4-2 to TRBJ1-1, with a possible D match to TRBD1 (5 bases). Trimming took off 0 bases at V and 3 bases at J, with 11 bases between the two ends. CDR1 and CDR2 (germline): LGHNA, YNFKEQ. CDR3 length: 15 amino acids.

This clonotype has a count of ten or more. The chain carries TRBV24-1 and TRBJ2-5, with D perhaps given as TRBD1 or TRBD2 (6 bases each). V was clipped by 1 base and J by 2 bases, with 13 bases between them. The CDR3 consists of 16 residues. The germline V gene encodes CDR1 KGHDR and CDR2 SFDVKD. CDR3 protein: CATSDFWGDKQETQYF. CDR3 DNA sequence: TGTGCCACCAGTGATTTTTGGGGGGACAAACAAGAGACCCAGTACTTC.

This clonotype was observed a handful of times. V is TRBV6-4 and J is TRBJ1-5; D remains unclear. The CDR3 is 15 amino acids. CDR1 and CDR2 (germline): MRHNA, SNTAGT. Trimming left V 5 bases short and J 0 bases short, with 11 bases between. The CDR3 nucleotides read TGTGCCAGCAGTTATAAGGAGAATAGCAATCAGCCCCAGCATTTT. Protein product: CASSYKENSNQPQHF.

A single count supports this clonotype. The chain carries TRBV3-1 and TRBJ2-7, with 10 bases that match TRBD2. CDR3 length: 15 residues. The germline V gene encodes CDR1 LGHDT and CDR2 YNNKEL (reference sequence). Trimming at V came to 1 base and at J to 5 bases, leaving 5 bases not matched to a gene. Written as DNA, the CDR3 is TGTGCCAGCAGCCAAGTTCCTAGCGGGAGCAACGAGCAGTACTTC. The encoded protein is CASSQVPSGSNEQYF.

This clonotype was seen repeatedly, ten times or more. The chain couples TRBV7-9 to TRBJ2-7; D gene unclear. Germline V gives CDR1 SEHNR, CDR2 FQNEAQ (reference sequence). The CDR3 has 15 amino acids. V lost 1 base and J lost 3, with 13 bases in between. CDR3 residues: CASSLEDGPVYEQYF. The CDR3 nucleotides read TGTGCCAGCAGCTTAGAGGACGGGCCGGTCTACGAGCAGTACTTC.

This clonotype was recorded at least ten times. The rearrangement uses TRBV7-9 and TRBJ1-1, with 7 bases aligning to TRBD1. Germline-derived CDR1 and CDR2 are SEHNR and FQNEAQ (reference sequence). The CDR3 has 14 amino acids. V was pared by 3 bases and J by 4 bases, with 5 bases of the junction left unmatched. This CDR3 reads CASSFGQALTEAFF. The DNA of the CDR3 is TGTGCCAGCAGCTTTGGACAGGCGCTCACTGAAGCTTTCTTT.

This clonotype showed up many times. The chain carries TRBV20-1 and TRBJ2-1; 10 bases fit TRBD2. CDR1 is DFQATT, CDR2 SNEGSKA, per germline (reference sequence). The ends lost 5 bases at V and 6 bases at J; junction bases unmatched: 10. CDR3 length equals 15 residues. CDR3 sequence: CSAPPSSGSINEQFF. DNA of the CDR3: TGCAGTGCTCCTCCTTCTAGCGGGAGTATCAATGAGCAGTTCTTC.

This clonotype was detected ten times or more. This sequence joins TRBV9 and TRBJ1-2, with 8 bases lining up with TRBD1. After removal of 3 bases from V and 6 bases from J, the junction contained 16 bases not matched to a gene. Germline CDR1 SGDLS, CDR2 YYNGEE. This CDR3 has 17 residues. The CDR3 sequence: CASSALTGEKQSDGYTF. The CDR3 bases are TGTGCCAGCAGCGCCCTGACAGGGGAAAAGCAATCCGATGGCTACACCTTC.

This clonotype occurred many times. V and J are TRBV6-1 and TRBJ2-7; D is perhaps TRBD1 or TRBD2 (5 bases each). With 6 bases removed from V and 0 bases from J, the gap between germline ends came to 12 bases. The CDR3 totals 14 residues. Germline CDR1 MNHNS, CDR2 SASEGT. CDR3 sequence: CASSSRDGSYEQYF. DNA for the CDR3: TGTGCCAGCAGCAGCCGGGACGGCTCCTACGAGCAGTACTTC.

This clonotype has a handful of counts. For the CDR3, the DNA is TGCAGTGCTAGAGTTCGGACTAAGAACGAAAAACTGTTTTTT. It is translated as CSARVRTKNEKLFF. The chain is built from TRBV20-1 and TRBJ1-4; D is uncertain. CDR3 length equals 14 residues. The V gene's germline CDR1 is DFQATT and CDR2 SNEGSKA (reference sequence). V was pared by 1 base and J by 8 bases, with 14 bases between.

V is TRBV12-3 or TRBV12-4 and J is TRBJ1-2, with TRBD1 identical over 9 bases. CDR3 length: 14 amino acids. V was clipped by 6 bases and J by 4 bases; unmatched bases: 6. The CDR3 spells CASRPQGAPYGYTF. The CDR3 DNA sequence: TGTGCCAGCAGGCCACAGGGGGCGCCCTATGGCTACACCTTC.

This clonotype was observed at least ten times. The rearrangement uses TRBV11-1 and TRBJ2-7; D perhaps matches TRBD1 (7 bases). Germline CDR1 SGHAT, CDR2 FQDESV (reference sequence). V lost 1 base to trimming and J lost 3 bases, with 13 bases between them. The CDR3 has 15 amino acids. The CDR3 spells CASSLVPGGGYEQYF. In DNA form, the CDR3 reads TGTGCCAGCAGCTTAGTCCCAGGGGGAGGCTACGAGCAGTACTTC.

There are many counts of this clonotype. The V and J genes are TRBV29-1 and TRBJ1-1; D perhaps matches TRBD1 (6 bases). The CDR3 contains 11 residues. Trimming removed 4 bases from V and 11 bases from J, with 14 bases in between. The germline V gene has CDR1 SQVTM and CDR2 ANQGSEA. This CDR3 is CSVGQTGKAFF. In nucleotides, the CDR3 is TGCAGCGTTGGCCAGACAGGAAAGGCTTTCTTT.

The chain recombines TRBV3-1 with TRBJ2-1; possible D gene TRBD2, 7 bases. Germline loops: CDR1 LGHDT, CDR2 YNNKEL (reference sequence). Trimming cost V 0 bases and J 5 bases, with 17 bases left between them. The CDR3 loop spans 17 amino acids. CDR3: CASSQDHGGLLHNEQFF. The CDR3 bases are TGTGCCAGCAGCCAAGATCACGGGGGGCTGCTACACAATGAGCAGTTCTTC.